This TCR beta chain was recorded in a study of T and B cells in COVID-19 patients. In this sample, this clonotype is medium-sized (0.01 to 0.1%). From blood, roughly 220-550 ng of genomic DNA served as TRB template. Multiplex PCR with BIOMED2 TRB-A/B primer pools amplified TRB rearrangements. MiXCR was run by TCRdb on the multiplex PCR reads, yielding one entry per CDR3 protein. The table lists some 4,300 distinct CDR3 sequences, about a quarter of them singletons. The ends were cut back, 2 bases at V and 0 bases at J, with 14 bases in the middle. CDR3 length: 17 residues. The germline CDR1 and CDR2 sequences are SGHVS and FNYEAQ.

This TCR was sampled from a human donor with active COVID-19. This sequence joins TRBV7-6 and TRBJ1-3; perhaps TRBD1 as D (5 bases). Sequencing used blood. CDR3 coding DNA: TGTGCCAGCAGCTTATGGGTCCAGGGCGGCTCTGGAAACACCATATATTTT. Translating it yields CASSLWVQGGSGNTIYF.